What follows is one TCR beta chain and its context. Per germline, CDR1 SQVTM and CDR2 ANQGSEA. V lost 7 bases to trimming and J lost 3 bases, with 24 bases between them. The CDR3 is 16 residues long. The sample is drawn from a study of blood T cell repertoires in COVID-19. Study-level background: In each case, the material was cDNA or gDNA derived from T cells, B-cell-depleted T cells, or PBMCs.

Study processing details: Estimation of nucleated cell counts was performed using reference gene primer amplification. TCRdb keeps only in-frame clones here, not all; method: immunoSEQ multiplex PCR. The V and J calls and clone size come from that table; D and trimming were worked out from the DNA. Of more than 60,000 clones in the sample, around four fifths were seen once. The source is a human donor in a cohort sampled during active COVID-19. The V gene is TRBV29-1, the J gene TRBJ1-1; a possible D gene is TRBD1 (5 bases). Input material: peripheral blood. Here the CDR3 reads CSGGPWGGRGDTEAFF. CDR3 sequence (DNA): TGCAGCGGCGGCCCCTGGGGGGGTCGGGGGGACACTGAAGCTTTCTTT.